This TCR beta chain comes out of a study of blood T cells in healthy people across ages. Points from the study as a whole: The study found TCR beta diversity correlated strongly with naive T cell percentage.

Turning to this clonotype: Antigen specificity is unknown.

Per-sample yields of isolated PBMCs were at least 6.5 million. CDR1 DFQATT and CDR2 SNEGSKA come from the germline V gene (reference sequence). This CDR3 spans 15 amino acids. The second PCR ran roughly 7 to 12 cycles with a sample-barcoded 5' primer and J-beta primers. Each cDNA was tagged by a template-switch adaptor containing 12 random nucleotides. A single record per CDR3 protein comes from TCRdb applying MiXCR to the 5' RACE reads. The sample contains about 970,000 distinct CDR3 sequences, roughly 50% of which appear only once. The sample consisted of blood. This receptor was identified in an older woman in good health. The V gene is TRBV20-1, the J gene TRBJ2-5; D not resolved. The last part of the DNA fits TRBJ2-7 better; the J call may be wrong. CDR3 loop: CSARDLPNFSYEQYF. CDR3 DNA sequence: TGCAGTGCTAGAGATCTGCCGAATTTTTCCTACGAGCAGTACTTC.